These 17 T cell receptor beta chains share one sample of origin, sequenced in a study of blood T cell repertoires in COVID-19. Method: immunoSEQ multiplex PCR; TCRdb's copy keeps in-frame clones and lacks some. The table shows about 100,000 clones, with roughly nine tenths occurring only once. Specimen: peripheral blood. These receptors were collected from a man aged 50-59 years with active COVID-19.

This clone was detected once. The chain couples TRBV7-6 to TRBJ2-2; D may be TRBD2 (7 bases). Germline V gene sequence: CDR1 SGHVS, CDR2 FNYEAQ. V lost 6 bases to trimming and J lost 1 base, with 12 bases between them. The CDR3 runs 15 residues. This CDR3 is CASSSGGLNTGELFF. The CDR3 DNA sequence: TGTGCCAGCAGTTCCGGGGGGCTGAACACCGGGGAGCTGTTTTTT.

The CDR3 DNA follows: TGTGCCACCAGCAGGGTACCTAGCAATGAGCAGTTCTTC. Its protein product is CATSRVPSNEQFF. The genes are TRBV15 and TRBJ2-1; no clear D gene. Trimming took 3 bases from V and 6 from J, leaving 9 bases between them. Germline assignment: CDR1 LNHNV and CDR2 YYDKDF (reference sequence). The CDR3 loop spans 13 amino acids.

The chain is built from TRBV6-6 and TRBJ1-2, with TRBD1 identical over 7 bases. Germline trimming cut 4 bases from V and 7 bases from J; bases unmatched to any gene: 0. The length of the CDR3 is 11 residues. Germline lookup yields CDR1 MNHNY and CDR2 SVGAGI (reference sequence). The CDR3 sequence: CASSSGGGYTF. CDR3 in DNA: TGTGCCAGCAGTTCAGGGGGTGGCTACACCTTC.

V and J are TRBV4-1 and TRBJ1-1; 8 nucleotides agree with TRBD1. The CDR3 covers 16 residues. Germline V gene lookup returns CDR1 MGHRA and CDR2 YSYEKL. After removal of 1 base from V and 3 bases from J, the junction contained 7 bases not matched to a gene. The CDR3 region has the DNA TGCGCCAGCAGCCAAGGCTACAGGGGGGCTTACACTGAAGCTTTCTTT. Its translation: CASSQGYRGAYTEAFF.

The chain is built from TRBV24-1 and TRBJ2-7; D unclear. V dropped 9 bases and J dropped 7 bases, with 9 bases sitting between them. The germline V gene encodes CDR1 KGHDR and CDR2 SFDVKD. The CDR3 loop spans 10 amino acids. CDR3 loop: CATPPCEQYV. CDR3 nucleotide sequence: TGTGCCACCCCCCCATGTGAGCAGTACGTC.

This clone was seen a single time. The chain joins TRBV27 to TRBJ2-2; TRBD2 agrees at 8 bases. The CDR3 has 16 amino acids. V shed 2 bases and J 1 base; nucleotides not matched to a gene: 3. Germline assignment: CDR1 MNHEY and CDR2 SMNVEV (reference sequence). The CDR3 DNA follows: TGTGCCAGCAGTTTAGCGGCGGGGGGGAACACCGGGGAGCTGTTTTTT. It translates to CASSLAAGGNTGELFF.

The chain combines TRBV10-1 with TRBJ2-2; the D is unclear. The V end lost 4 bases, the J end lost 3 bases, and 3 bases lay between the germline ends. This CDR3 has 12 residues. From germline, CDR1 is WNHNN and CDR2 SYGVQD (reference sequence). CDR3: CASSGDTGELFF. CDR3 coding DNA: TGCGCCAGCAGTGGAGACACCGGGGAGCTGTTTTTT.

CDR3 nucleotide sequence: TGTGCCTGGAGGACAGGGGTAGAAGCTTTCTTT. This translates into CAWRTGVEAFF. V and J are TRBV30 and TRBJ1-1; 8 bases line up with TRBD1. This CDR3 contains 11 residues. V lost 3 bases to trimming and J lost 8 bases; unmatched junction nucleotides: 2. Germline assignment: CDR1 GTSNPN and CDR2 SVGIG (reference sequence).

The chain recombines TRBV9 with TRBJ2-2; D remains ambiguous. The V gene lost 1 base and the J gene lost 0 bases, with 10 bases spanning the gap. The CDR3 consists of 16 residues. CDR1 is SGDLS and CDR2 is YYNGEE in the germline V gene. The DNA for the CDR3 is TGTGCCAGCAGCGTAAGCCAGGCAGCGAACACCGGGGAGCTGTTTTTT. This gives the protein CASSVSQAANTGELFF.

The chain's CDR3 is CASSNRVSGANVLTF. DNA for the CDR3: TGTGCCAGCTCAAACAGGGTCTCTGGGGCCAACGTCCTGACTTTC. This rearrangement joins TRBV18 to TRBJ2-6; possibly TRBD1 for D (6 bases). CDR3 length: 15 residues. Germline loops: CDR1 KGHSH, CDR2 LQKENI. Trimming stripped 5 bases from V and 0 bases from J, with 8 bases between.

The chain carries TRBV5-1 and TRBJ2-6; D is unresolved. This CDR3 is built from 15 residues. Germline V gives CDR1 SGHRS, CDR2 YFSETQ. Trimming stripped 0 bases from V and 0 bases from J, with 4 bases between. For the CDR3, the DNA is TGCGCCAGCAGCTTGGCGCGCTCTGGGGCCAACGTCCTGACTTTC. This sequence encodes CASSLARSGANVLTF.

V gene TRBV6-6 combines with J gene TRBJ2-2; no clear D. The CDR3 is 14 residues long. Trimming pared 2 bases from V and 11 bases from J, leaving 15 bases between. Per the germline V gene, CDR1 is MNHNY and CDR2 is SVGAGI (reference sequence). The CDR3 coding sequence is TGTGCCAGCAGTTACGAGCTGGTCTACCCTGAGCTGTTTTTT. This codes for CASSYELVYPELFF.

The rearrangement joins TRBV7-2 to TRBJ2-7; 7 nucleotides align to TRBD1. After removal of 2 bases from V and 7 bases from J, the junction contained 8 bases not matched to a gene. Germline assignment: CDR1 SGHTA and CDR2 FQGNSA. The CDR3 covers 14 residues. CDR3 nucleotides: TGTGCCAGCAGCTTAATGACAGGGACGGGTGAGCAGTACTTC. Amino acid sequence: CASSLMTGTGEQYF.

This chain connects TRBV19 to TRBJ2-3, with no clear D. CDR3 length: 13 residues. The V and J ends lost 7 bases and 0 bases respectively, with 8 bases between them. Germline CDR1 and CDR2: LNHDA and SQIVND (reference sequence). CDR3 DNA: TGTGCCAGTACGGCAGGTAGCACAGATACGCAGTATTTT. It yields the protein CASTAGSTDTQYF.

A few counts support this clone. This chain connects TRBV6-2 or TRBV6-3 to TRBJ2-1, with D unresolved. From germline, CDR1 is MNHEY and CDR2 SVGEGT. Trimming left V 2 bases short and J 4 bases short, with 6 bases between. CDR3 length equals 13 residues. The CDR3 here is CASSYANYNEQFF. CDR3 bases: TGTGCCAGCAGTTACGCTAATTACAATGAGCAGTTCTTC.

The chain joins TRBV7-8 to TRBJ1-1, with 11 bases lining up with TRBD1. From germline, CDR1 is SGHVS and CDR2 FQNEAQ. After removal of 4 bases from V and 5 bases from J, the junction contained 9 bases not matched to a gene. The CDR3 consists of 16 residues. As DNA, the CDR3 is TGTGCCAGCAGCTCCGGGACAGGGGGATTTCTGACTGAAGCTTTCTTT. This gives the protein CASSSGTGGFLTEAFF.

The CDR3 DNA reads as TGTGCCACCCCGTTACCTAGCTCTGGAAACACCATATATTTT. This sequence encodes CATPLPSSGNTIYF. The chain carries TRBV7-9 and TRBJ1-3; the D is unclear. The CDR3 extends over 14 amino acids. The ends were cut back, 10 bases at V and 0 bases at J, with 13 bases in the middle. Germline V lookup: CDR1 SEHNR, CDR2 FQNEAQ (reference sequence).